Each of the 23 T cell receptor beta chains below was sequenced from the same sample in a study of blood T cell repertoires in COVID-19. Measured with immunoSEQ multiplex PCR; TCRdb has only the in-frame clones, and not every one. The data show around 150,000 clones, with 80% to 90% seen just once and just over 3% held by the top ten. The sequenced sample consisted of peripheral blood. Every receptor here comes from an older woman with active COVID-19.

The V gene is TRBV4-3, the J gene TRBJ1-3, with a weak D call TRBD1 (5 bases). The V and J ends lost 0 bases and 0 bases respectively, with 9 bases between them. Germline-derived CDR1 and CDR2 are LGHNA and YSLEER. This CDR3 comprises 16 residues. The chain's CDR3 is CASSQDVRASGNTIYF. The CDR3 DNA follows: TGCGCCAGCAGCCAAGATGTCAGGGCCTCTGGAAACACCATATATTTT.

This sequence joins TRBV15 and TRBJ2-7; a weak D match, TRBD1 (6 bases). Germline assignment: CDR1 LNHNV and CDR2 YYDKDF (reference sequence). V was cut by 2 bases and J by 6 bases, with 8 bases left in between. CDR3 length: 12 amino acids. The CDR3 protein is CATSRTGFEQYF. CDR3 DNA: TGTGCCACCAGCAGAACAGGGTTCGAGCAGTACTTC.

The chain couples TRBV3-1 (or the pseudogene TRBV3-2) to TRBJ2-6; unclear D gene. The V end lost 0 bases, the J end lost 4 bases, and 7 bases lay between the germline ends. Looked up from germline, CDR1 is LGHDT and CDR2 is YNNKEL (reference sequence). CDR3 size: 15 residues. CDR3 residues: CASSQDQIGANVLTF. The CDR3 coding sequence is TGTGCCAGCAGCCAAGACCAAATCGGGGCCAACGTCCTGACTTTC.

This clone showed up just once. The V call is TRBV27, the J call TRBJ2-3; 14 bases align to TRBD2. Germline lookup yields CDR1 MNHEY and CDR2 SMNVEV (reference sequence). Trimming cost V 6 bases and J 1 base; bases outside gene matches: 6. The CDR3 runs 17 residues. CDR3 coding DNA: TGTGCCAGCAGGGGACTAGCGGGAGTAGAGGGCACAGATACGCAGTATTTT. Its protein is CASRGLAGVEGTDTQYF.

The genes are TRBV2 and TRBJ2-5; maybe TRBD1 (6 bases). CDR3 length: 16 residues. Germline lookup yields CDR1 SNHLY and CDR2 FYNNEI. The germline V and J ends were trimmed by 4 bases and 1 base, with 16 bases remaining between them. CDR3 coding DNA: TGTGCCAGCAGTGGCTTCTCCGGGACAAGCCAAGAGACCCAGTACTTC. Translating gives CASSGFSGTSQETQYF.

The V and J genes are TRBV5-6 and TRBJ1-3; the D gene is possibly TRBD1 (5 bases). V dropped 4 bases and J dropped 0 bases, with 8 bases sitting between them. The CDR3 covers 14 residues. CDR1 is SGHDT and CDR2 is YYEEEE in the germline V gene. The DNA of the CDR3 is TGTGCCAGCAGCAGAAGGGGCTCTGGAAACACCATATATTTT. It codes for CASSRRGSGNTIYF. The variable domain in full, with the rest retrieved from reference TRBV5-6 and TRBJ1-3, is DAGVTQSPTHLIKTRGQQVTLRCSPKSGHDTVSWYQQALGQGPQFIFQYYEEEERQRGNFPDRFSGHQFPNYSSELNVNALLLGDSALYLCASSRRGSGNTIYFGEGSWLTVV.

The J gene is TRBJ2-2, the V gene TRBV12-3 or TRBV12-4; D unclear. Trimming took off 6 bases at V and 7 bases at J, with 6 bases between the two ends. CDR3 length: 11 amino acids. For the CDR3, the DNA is TGTGCCAGCAGCCCGTACGGGGAGCTGTTTTTT. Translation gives CASSPYGELFF.

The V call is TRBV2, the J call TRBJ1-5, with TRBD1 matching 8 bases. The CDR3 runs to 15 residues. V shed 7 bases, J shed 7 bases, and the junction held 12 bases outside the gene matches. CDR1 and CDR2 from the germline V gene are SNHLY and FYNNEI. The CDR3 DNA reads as TGTGCCAGCACGGGACAGGCGACCCTTGGGCAGCCCCAGCATTTT. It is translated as CASTGQATLGQPQHF.

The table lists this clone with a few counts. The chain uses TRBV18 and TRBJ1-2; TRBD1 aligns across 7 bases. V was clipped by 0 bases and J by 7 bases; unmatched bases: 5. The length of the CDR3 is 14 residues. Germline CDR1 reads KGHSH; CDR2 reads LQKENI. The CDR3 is CASSPPTGLSGYTF. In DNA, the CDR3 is TGTGCCAGCTCACCACCGACAGGGCTTTCTGGCTACACCTTC.

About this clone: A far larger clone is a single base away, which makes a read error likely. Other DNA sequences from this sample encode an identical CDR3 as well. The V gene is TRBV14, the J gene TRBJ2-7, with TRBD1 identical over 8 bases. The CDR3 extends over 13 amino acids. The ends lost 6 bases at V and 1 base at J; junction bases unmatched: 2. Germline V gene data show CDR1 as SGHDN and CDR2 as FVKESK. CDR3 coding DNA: TGTGCCAGCAGACGGACAGGGTCCTACGAGCAGTACTTC. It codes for CASRRTGSYEQYF.

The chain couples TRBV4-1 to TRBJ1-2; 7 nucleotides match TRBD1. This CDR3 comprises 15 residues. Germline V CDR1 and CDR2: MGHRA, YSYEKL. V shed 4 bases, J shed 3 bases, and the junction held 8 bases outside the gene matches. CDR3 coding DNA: TGCGCCAGCAGCCTCTCTTCCGGGACAGACTATGGCTACACCTTC. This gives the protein CASSLSSGTDYGYTF.

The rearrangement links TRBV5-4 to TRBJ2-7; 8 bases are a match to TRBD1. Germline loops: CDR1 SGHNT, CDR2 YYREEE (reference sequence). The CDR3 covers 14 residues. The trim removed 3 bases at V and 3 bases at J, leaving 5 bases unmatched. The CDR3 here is CASSSTGTGYEQYF. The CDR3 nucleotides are TGTGCCAGCAGCTCGACAGGGACAGGCTACGAGCAGTACTTC.

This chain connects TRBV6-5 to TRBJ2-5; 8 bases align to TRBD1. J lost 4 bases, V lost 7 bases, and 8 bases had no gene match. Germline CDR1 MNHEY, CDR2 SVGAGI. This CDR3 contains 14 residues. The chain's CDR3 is CASIPGQGRETQYF. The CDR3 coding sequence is TGTGCCAGCATTCCTGGACAGGGAAGAGAGACCCAGTACTTC.

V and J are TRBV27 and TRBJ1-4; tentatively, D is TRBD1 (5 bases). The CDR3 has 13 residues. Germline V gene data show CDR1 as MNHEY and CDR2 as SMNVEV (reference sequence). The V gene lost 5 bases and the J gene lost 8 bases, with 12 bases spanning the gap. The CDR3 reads CASSPSGVEKLFF. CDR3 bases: TGTGCCAGCAGTCCCTCGGGGGTAGAAAAACTGTTTTTT.

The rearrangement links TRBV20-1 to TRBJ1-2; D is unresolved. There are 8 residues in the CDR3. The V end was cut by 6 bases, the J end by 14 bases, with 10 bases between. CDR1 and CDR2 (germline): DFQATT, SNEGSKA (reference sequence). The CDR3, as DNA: TGCAGTGCCCCGGAGAGTACCTTC. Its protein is CSAPESTF.

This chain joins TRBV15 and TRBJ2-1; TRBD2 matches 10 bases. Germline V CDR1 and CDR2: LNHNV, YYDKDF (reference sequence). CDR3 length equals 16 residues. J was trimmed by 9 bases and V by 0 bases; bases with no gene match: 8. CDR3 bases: TGTGCCACCAGCAGAGAAAATCTAGCGGGAGACTTTGAGCAGTTCTTC. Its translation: CATSRENLAGDFEQFF.

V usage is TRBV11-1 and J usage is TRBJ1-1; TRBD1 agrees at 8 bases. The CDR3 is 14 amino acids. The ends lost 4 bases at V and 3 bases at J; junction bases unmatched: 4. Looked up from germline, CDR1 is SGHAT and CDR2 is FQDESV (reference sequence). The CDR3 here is CASSYLQGDTEAFF. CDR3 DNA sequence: TGTGCCAGCAGCTACCTACAGGGGGACACTGAAGCTTTCTTT.

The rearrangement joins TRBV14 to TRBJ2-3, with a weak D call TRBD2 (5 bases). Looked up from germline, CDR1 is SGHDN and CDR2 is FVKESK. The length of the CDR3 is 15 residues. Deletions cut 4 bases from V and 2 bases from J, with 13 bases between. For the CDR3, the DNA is TGTGCCAGCAGCCCCGACCGACTACCCACAGATACGCAGTATTTT. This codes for CASSPDRLPTDTQYF.

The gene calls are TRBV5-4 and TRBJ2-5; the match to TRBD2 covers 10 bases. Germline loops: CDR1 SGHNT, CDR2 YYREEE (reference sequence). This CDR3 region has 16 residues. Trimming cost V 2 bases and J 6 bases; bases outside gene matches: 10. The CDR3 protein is CASSFPTAGGEKTQYF. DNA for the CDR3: TGTGCCAGCAGCTTCCCTACAGCGGGAGGGGAGAAGACCCAGTACTTC.

The CDR3, as DNA: TGTGCCAGCAGCTTCCGGACTAGCGGGAGAGACACCGGGGAGCTGTTTTTT. Translating gives CASSFRTSGRDTGELFF. This chain connects TRBV7-2 to TRBJ2-2, with 13 bases fitting TRBD2. Germline assignment: CDR1 SGHTA and CDR2 FQGNSA. Trimming at V came to 3 bases and at J to 3 bases, leaving 4 bases not matched to a gene. The CDR3 sequence is 17 residues long.

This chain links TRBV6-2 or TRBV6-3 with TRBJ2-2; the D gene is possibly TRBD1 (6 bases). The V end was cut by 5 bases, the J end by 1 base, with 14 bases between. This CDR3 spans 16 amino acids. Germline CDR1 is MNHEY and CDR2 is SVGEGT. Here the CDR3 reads CASSQVDSRNTGELFF. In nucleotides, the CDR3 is TGTGCCAGCAGTCAAGTGGACAGTCGGAACACCGGGGAGCTGTTTTTT.

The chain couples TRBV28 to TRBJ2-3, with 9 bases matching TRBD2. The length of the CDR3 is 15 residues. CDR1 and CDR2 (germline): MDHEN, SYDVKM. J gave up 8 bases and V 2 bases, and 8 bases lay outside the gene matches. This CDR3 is CASSLIAGARGTQYF. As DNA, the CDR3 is TGTGCCAGCAGTTTAATAGCGGGGGCGAGGGGTACGCAGTATTTT.

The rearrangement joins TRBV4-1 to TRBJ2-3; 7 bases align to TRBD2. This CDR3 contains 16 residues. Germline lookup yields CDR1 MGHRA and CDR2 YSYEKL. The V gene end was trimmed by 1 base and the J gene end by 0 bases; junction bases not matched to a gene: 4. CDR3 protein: CASSQGSGYSTDTQYF. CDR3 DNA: TGCGCCAGCAGCCAAGGTAGCGGGTATAGCACAGATACGCAGTATTTT.